Following are 27 T cell receptor beta chains from one sample sequenced in a study of blood T cell repertoires in COVID-19 (dated by TCRdb to 2018 to 2020). The protocol used for the library was the immunoSEQ multiplex PCR assay. This is the immuneACCESS table as TCRdb keeps it, with only in-frame sequences that have V and J called. A part of the clones is gone; compared with another copy, unresolved V genes explain less than half, and the rest is unexplained. This sample is represented by around 140,000 clones; over 80% of them were singletons. Clones ranked in the top ten supply around 40% of the sample. The sample consisted of peripheral blood. These receptors all come from a man aged 45-65 years who had recovered from COVID-19.

V and J are TRBV27 and TRBJ1-5, with 8 positions matching TRBD1. The germline V gene encodes CDR1 MNHEY and CDR2 SMNVEV (reference sequence). CDR3 length: 14 residues. The trim removed 2 bases at V and 7 bases at J, leaving 4 bases unmatched. The CDR3 loop reads CASSLSRTGQPQHF. The CDR3 DNA sequence: TGTGCCAGCAGTTTAAGCCGGACAGGGCAGCCCCAGCATTTT.

The chain couples TRBV6-2 or TRBV6-3 to TRBJ2-2; 10 bases align to TRBD1. CDR1 MNHEY and CDR2 SVGEGT come from the germline V gene. CDR3 length: 14 residues. V dropped 6 bases and J dropped 6; count of bases not matched to a gene: 4. In nucleotides, the CDR3 is TGTGCCAGCAGCAGACAGGGGGCGTCCGGGGAGCTGTTTTTT. This codes for CASSRQGASGELFF.

This chain joins TRBV19 and TRBJ2-5; the D gene is possibly TRBD2 (6 bases). This CDR3 region has 16 residues. Germline V gene sequence: CDR1 LNHDA, CDR2 SQIVND (reference sequence). V lost 0 bases and J lost 4, with 15 bases in between. The CDR3 DNA is TGTGCCAGTAGTATAGATAACAGAGGAGGGAGAGAGACCCAGTACTTC. This translates into CASSIDNRGGRETQYF. Looking up the rest from reference TRBV19 and TRBJ2-5 gives the full variable domain: DGGITQSPKYLFRKEGQNVTLSCEQNLNHDAMYWYRQDPGQGLRLIYYSQIVNDFQKGDIAEGYSVSREKKESFPLTVTSAQKNPTAFYLCASSIDNRGGRETQYFGPGTRLLVL.

This chain joins TRBV7-2 and TRBJ2-7, with D perhaps TRBD2 (8 bases). In germline, CDR1 is SGHTA, CDR2 FQGNSA. V shed 7 bases and J shed 5 bases, with 18 bases lying between them. The CDR3 sequence is 14 residues long. Here the CDR3 DNA reads TGTGCCAGCACCCCGGGAGGGGGCCCACACGAGCAGTACTTC. Translating gives CASTPGGGPHEQYF.

The chain has TRBV9 and TRBJ1-2; weak D call: TRBD1 (5 bases). Germline-derived CDR1 and CDR2 are SGDLS and YYNGEE. The CDR3 runs 17 residues. V was clipped by 0 bases and J by 0 bases, with 15 bases between them. CDR3 coding DNA: TGTGCCAGCAGCGTAGAGGAGGGGTCCTCGCCTAACTATGGCTACACCTTC. Its protein is CASSVEEGSSPNYGYTF.

This clone has just one count. In nucleotides, the CDR3 is TGTGCCAGCAGCGTCAGTAGCGGGGCCATGTCCTACAATGAGCAGTTCTTC. Translated, it gives CASSVSSGAMSYNEQFF. The gene calls are TRBV9 and TRBJ2-1, with TRBD2 matching 8 bases. The germline V gene has CDR1 SGDLS and CDR2 YYNGEE. This CDR3 region has 17 residues. V lost 2 bases to trimming and J lost 1 base; unmatched junction nucleotides: 8.

The gene calls are TRBV3-1 (or the pseudogene TRBV3-2) and TRBJ1-6; 9 bases map to TRBD1. Trimming at V came to 2 bases and at J to 5 bases, leaving 4 bases not matched to a gene. CDR1 LGHDT and CDR2 YNNKEL come from the germline V gene (reference sequence). The CDR3 covers 16 residues. The CDR3 coding sequence is TGTGCCAGCAGCCAACCAGGGGACAGGGATAATTCACCCCTCCACTTT. Its protein product is CASSQPGDRDNSPLHF.

This chain uses TRBV10-3 with TRBJ1-4, with TRBD1 identical over 10 bases. This CDR3 is 17 amino acids long. Germline V gene data show CDR1 as ENHRY and CDR2 as SYGVKD. V lost 0 bases to trimming and J lost 7 bases; unmatched junction nucleotides: 8. The CDR3 loop is CAISESFAGQGREKLFF. In DNA form, the CDR3 reads TGTGCCATCAGTGAGTCTTTTGCGGGACAGGGGCGTGAAAAACTGTTTTTT.

The chain is built from TRBV5-4 and TRBJ1-1; 8 nucleotides align to TRBD1. V was clipped by 1 base and J by 4 bases; unmatched bases: 12. There are 17 residues in the CDR3. CDR1 is SGHNT, CDR2 YYREEE, per germline (reference sequence). CDR3 in amino acids: CASSLSGQGARFTEAFF. The CDR3 DNA is TGTGCCAGCAGCTTGAGCGGGCAGGGGGCAAGGTTCACTGAAGCTTTCTTT.

The chain links TRBV19 to TRBJ1-4; D possibly corresponds to TRBD1 (5 bases). The CDR3 has 12 amino acids. V was cut by 3 bases and J by 8 bases, with 7 bases left in between. The V gene's germline CDR1 is LNHDA and CDR2 SQIVND (reference sequence). The DNA for the CDR3 is TGTGCCAGTAGTATTGGACAAGAAAAACTGTTTTTT. This sequence encodes CASSIGQEKLFF.

The chain employs TRBV29-1 and TRBJ1-2, with D unclear. Germline values: CDR1 SQVTM, CDR2 ANQGSEA. Trimming took off 0 bases at V and 2 bases at J, with 7 bases between the two ends. The CDR3 has 13 amino acids. The CDR3 loop is CSVEDLANYGYTF. The CDR3 nucleotides read TGCAGCGTTGAAGATCTAGCGAACTATGGCTACACCTTC. Variable domain in full (rest from reference TRBV29-1 and TRBJ1-2): SAVISQKPSRDICQRGTSLTIQCQVDSQVTMMFWYRQQPGQSLTLIATANQGSEATYESGFVIDKFPISRPNLTFSTLTVSNMSPEDSSIYLCSVEDLANYGYTFGSGTRLTVV.

The chain employs TRBV6-2 or TRBV6-3 and TRBJ2-7; 8 bases match TRBD2. This CDR3 has 14 amino acids. Germline lookup yields CDR1 MNHEY and CDR2 SVGEGT. The V gene end was trimmed by 5 bases and the J gene end by 2 bases; junction bases not matched to a gene: 5. The CDR3 is CASSQTGGPYEQYF. CDR3 bases: TGTGCCAGCAGTCAAACGGGGGGGCCCTACGAGCAGTACTTC.

The chain has TRBV2 and TRBJ1-1; 10 bases match TRBD1. Germline CDR1 SNHLY, CDR2 FYNNEI. V trimming: 7 bases; J trimming: 1 base; junction bases outside the gene matches: 6. The CDR3 has 15 residues. The CDR3 DNA sequence: TGTGCCAGCACAATCGACAGGGGGCAGAACACTGAAGCTTTCTTT. Translating gives CASTIDRGQNTEAFF.

The chain carries TRBV9 and TRBJ2-3, with D tentatively TRBD2 (5 bases). Germline assignment: CDR1 SGDLS and CDR2 YYNGEE. The CDR3 spans 15 residues. Trimming stripped 0 bases from V and 2 bases from J, with 10 bases between. CDR3 amino acids: CASSVVGRATDTQYF. The CDR3 coding sequence is TGTGCCAGCAGCGTAGTAGGGCGGGCCACAGATACGCAGTATTTT.

The J gene is TRBJ2-5, the V gene TRBV19, with D tentatively TRBD1 (6 bases). V was clipped by 5 bases and J by 5 bases, with 15 bases between them. The CDR3 has 14 amino acids. The germline V gene has CDR1 LNHDA and CDR2 SQIVND (reference sequence). The CDR3 DNA reads TGTGCCAGTAGTTCCACCAGGGGCGGGGAGACCCAGTACTTC. Its protein is CASSSTRGGETQYF. The full variable domain, in which reference TRBV19 and TRBJ2-5 provide the parts outside the CDR3, is DGGITQSPKYLFRKEGQNVTLSCEQNLNHDAMYWYRQDPGQGLRLIYYSQIVNDFQKGDIAEGYSVSREKKESFPLTVTSAQKNPTAFYLCASSSTRGGETQYFGPGTRLLVL.

The rearrangement joins TRBV4-1 to TRBJ1-2, with D maybe TRBD1 (6 bases). Germline CDR1 reads MGHRA; CDR2 reads YSYEKL. V was clipped by 4 bases and J by 4 bases, with 16 bases between them. The CDR3 runs 15 residues. CDR3 sequence reads: CASSPGDTGTYGYTF. The CDR3 nucleotides are TGCGCCAGCAGCCCCGGGGACACAGGAACCTATGGCTACACCTTC.

The gene calls are TRBV19 and TRBJ2-5; 9 nucleotides line up with TRBD2. The CDR3 runs to 15 residues. Unmatched junction bases numbered 2, after V lost 1 base and J lost 2 bases. The germline gives CDR1 LNHDA, CDR2 SQIVND (reference sequence). CDR3 bases: TGTGCCAGTAGTATAGTGCTAGCGGGGCAAGAGACCCAGTACTTC. Encoded protein: CASSIVLAGQETQYF.

The V and J genes are TRBV7-2 and TRBJ2-7, with D possibly matching TRBD2 (6 bases). The CDR3 length is 15 residues. V shed 2 bases and J shed 4 bases, with 15 bases lying between them. Germline loops: CDR1 SGHTA, CDR2 FQGNSA. The CDR3 coding sequence is TGTGCCAGCAGCTTACGGGGGTCACGATTATACGAGCAGTACTTC. Its protein product is CASSLRGSRLYEQYF.

This clone was counted only a few times. J is TRBJ1-1 and V is TRBV20-1; tentative D call: TRBD1 (5 bases). Germline V lookup: CDR1 DFQATT, CDR2 SNEGSKA (reference sequence). The CDR3 length is 14 residues. Trimming removed 3 bases from V and 9 bases from J, with 20 bases in between. As DNA, the CDR3 is TGCAGTGCTAGTCGGCCCGCGGGGCAGGGCAAAGCTTTCTTT. Translating gives CSASRPAGQGKAFF.

The chain carries TRBV6-5 and TRBJ1-5; D ambiguous. The CDR3 runs to 13 residues. CDR1 is MNHEY and CDR2 is SVGAGI in the germline V gene. Between the trimmed V and J ends, which lost 0 bases and 5 bases, there was a span of 5 bases. CDR3 coding DNA: TGTGCCAGCAGTTACTCGGAGGATCAGCCCCAGCATTTT. Translation: CASSYSEDQPQHF.

The rearrangement links TRBV10-3 to TRBJ2-1; TRBD2 might be the D (6 bases). Germline assignment: CDR1 ENHRY and CDR2 SYGVKD. CDR3 length: 14 residues. V lost 0 bases and J lost 9, with 12 bases in between. The CDR3 spells CAISESVPGGEQFF. The CDR3 DNA follows: TGTGCCATCAGTGAGTCCGTACCCGGGGGTGAGCAGTTCTTC.

The rearrangement uses TRBV4-3 and TRBJ2-1, with D possibly matching TRBD2 (6 bases). This CDR3 is 17 amino acids long. The V gene's germline CDR1 is LGHNA and CDR2 YSLEER. The germline V and J ends were trimmed by 0 bases and 7 bases, with 19 bases remaining between them. The CDR3, as DNA: TGCGCCAGCAGCCAAGATTACCGGGGGAGTTTGGATAATGAGCAGTTCTTC. Its protein product is CASSQDYRGSLDNEQFF.

The chain uses TRBV6-5 and TRBJ2-7, with 8 bases identical to TRBD1. This CDR3 has 13 amino acids. Trimming cost V 6 bases and J 3 bases; bases outside gene matches: 4. The V gene's germline CDR1 is MNHEY and CDR2 SVGAGI. CDR3 sequence reads: CASRQQGGYEQYF. The CDR3 nucleotides are TGTGCCAGCAGACAACAGGGGGGCTACGAGCAGTACTTC.

The J gene is TRBJ2-3, the V gene TRBV7-9, with D hard to call. Germline V gene data show CDR1 as SEHNR and CDR2 as FQNEAQ (reference sequence). This CDR3 is 17 amino acids long. V dropped 5 bases and J dropped 2 bases, with 20 bases sitting between them. In nucleotides, the CDR3 is TGTGCCAGCAGCCCAAACGCGGCACCACTACACACAGATACGCAGTATTTT. Translation: CASSPNAAPLHTDTQYF.

The chain is built from TRBV5-4 and TRBJ2-3; D is uncertain. CDR1 and CDR2 from the germline V gene are SGHNT and YYREEE (reference sequence). Trimming took 0 bases from V and 3 from J, leaving 5 bases between them. The length of the CDR3 is 13 residues. The CDR3 reads CASSLGQTDTQYF. CDR3 nucleotides: TGTGCCAGCAGCTTGGGGCAGACAGATACGCAGTATTTT.

The chain is built from TRBV30 and TRBJ2-3; 8 bases line up with TRBD1. The CDR3 length is 15 residues. Per the germline V gene, CDR1 is GTSNPN and CDR2 is SVGIG (reference sequence). Unmatched junction bases numbered 8, after V lost 2 bases and J lost 4 bases. CDR3 sequence (DNA): TGTGCCTGGAGTAAAGGACAGGGCCGGGCAGATACGCAGTATTTT. This sequence encodes CAWSKGQGRADTQYF.

This chain uses TRBV4-3 with TRBJ1-2; D perhaps matches TRBD1 (5 bases). V lost 0 bases to trimming and J lost 4 bases, with 15 bases between them. The CDR3 totals 16 residues. The germline V gene encodes CDR1 LGHNA and CDR2 YSLEER. The CDR3 DNA is TGCGCCAGCAGCCAAGATGCCCAGGGCGAGACCTATGGCTACACCTTC. Translation gives CASSQDAQGETYGYTF.